A single sample gave rise to the 5 T cell receptor beta chains below, sequenced in a study of early T cells in non-severe SARS-CoV-2 infection (TCRdb year 2021). Library generation was performed with 5' RACE. TCRdb names NextSeq 500 as the instrument used. The public reads were quality trimmed at Q25 with fastp and then assembled into clones with MiXCR by TCRdb, keeping productive beta chains. For every CDR3 protein sequence, its rows merge into one entry that carries the most common genes and DNA. The sample table holds 35,000 to 45,000 distinct CDR3 sequences, of which under 7% were seen once. Of the sample, approximately 24% falls within the top ten clones. Sequencing was performed on whole blood, taken at baseline. The origin of the receptors is an adult who was a healthcare worker with PCR-confirmed SARS-CoV-2 infection or an uninfected control (not recorded which).

This chain connects TRBV7-6 to TRBJ1-2, with D hard to call. Deletions cut 3 bases from V and 11 bases from J, with 16 bases between. The CDR3 totals 13 residues. In germline, CDR1 is SGHVS, CDR2 FNYEAQ. The CDR3 region is CASSLSSGRSYTF. The CDR3 DNA reads as TGTGCCAGCAGCTTGTCGAGTGGCAGGTCGTACACCTTC.

A note on this clonotype: This could be a read error, since a much larger clone is one nucleotide away. This chain joins TRBV24-1 and TRBJ2-3; D unresolved. This CDR3 has 17 amino acids. Germline V gene lookup returns CDR1 KGHDR and CDR2 SFDVKD. In DNA form, the CDR3 reads TGTGTCACCAGTGATGCCCGTGCGTGGGGTGGCGCAGATACGCAGTATTTT. Its translation is CVTSDARAWGGADTQYF.

This clonotype was counted many times. The chain uses TRBV27 and TRBJ2-7, with 12 bases matching TRBD2. Germline values: CDR1 MNHEY, CDR2 SMNVEV (reference sequence). V dropped 2 bases and J dropped 3; count of bases not matched to a gene: 2. The CDR3 is 15 amino acids. The DNA of the CDR3 is TGTGCCAGCAGTTTAGGGACTAGCGGGTTCTACGAGCAGTACTTC. Translated, it gives CASSLGTSGFYEQYF.

The chain employs TRBV28 and TRBJ2-1; TRBD2 aligns across 9 bases. Germline lookup yields CDR1 MDHEN and CDR2 SYDVKM. This CDR3 has 15 residues. The ends lost 8 bases at V and 6 bases at J; junction bases unmatched: 11. The CDR3 region has the DNA TGTGCCAGCGACAGGGCTCTAGCGGGGCCCAATGAGCAGTTCTTC. Protein product: CASDRALAGPNEQFF.

The CDR3 coding sequence is TGTGCCAGCAGCGTGGGACAGGGGGACAATGAGCAGTTCTTC. Protein product: CASSVGQGDNEQFF. This chain links TRBV9 with TRBJ2-1, with 11 bases aligning to TRBD1. V dropped 2 bases and J dropped 5; count of bases not matched to a gene: 0. Germline assignment: CDR1 SGDLS and CDR2 YYNGEE. This CDR3 spans 14 amino acids.